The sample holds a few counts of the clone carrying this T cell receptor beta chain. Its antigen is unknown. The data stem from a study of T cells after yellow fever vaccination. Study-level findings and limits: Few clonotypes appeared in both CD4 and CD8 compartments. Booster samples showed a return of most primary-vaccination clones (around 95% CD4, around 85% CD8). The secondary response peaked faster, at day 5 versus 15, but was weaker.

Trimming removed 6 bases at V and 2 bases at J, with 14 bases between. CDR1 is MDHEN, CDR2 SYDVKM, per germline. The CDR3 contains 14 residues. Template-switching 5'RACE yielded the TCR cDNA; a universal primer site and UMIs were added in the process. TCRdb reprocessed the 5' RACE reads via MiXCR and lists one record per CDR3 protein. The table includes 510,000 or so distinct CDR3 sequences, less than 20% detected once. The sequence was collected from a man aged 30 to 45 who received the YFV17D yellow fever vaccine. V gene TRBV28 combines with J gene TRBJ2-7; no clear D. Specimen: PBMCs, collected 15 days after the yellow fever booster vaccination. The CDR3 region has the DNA TGTGCCAGCAGCCCCCCTAGGGTCCCCTACGAGCAGTACTTC. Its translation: CASSPPRVPYEQYF.